Listed below are T cell receptor beta chains from one sample, sequenced in a study of T cell repertoires in Merkel cell carcinoma. Here immunoSEQ multiplex PCR was the method, and the copy in TCRdb shows in-frame clones only, minus some. The repertoire holds about 14,000 clones, with roughly 72% as singletons. Sequenced input: tumor tissue. These receptors came from an adult with Merkel cell carcinoma. Both conserved end residues are part of each CDR3. Fields, in order: CDR3 DNA, CDR3 protein, D gene, V gene, J gene, clone size. The D gene is left open where the match is weak. Rows give clone size only sometimes, using once, few, many, or a class for an expanded clone.

DNA: TGTGCCAGCAGTTCCTCCCGGAGCTACACTGAAGCTTTCTTT
CDR3: CASSSSRSYTEAFF
D: NA
V: TRBV28
J: TRBJ1-1
size: NA

DNA: TGTGCCAGCAGCTACTGGACTAGCGGGAGACGGGGCACAGATACGCAGTATTTT
CDR3: CASSYWTSGRRGTDTQYF
D: TRBD2
V: TRBV7-9
J: TRBJ2-3
size: NA

DNA: TGTGCCAGCAGCTTAGGACAGGGGAGTATAGGAAGAGAGTACTTC
CDR3: CASSLGQGSIGREYF
D: TRBD1
V: TRBV7-2
J: TRBJ2-7
size: once

DNA: TGTGCCAGCAGCTACACCCTAGCAGGGGGGCATCAGCCCCAGCATTTT
CDR3: CASSYTLAGGHQPQHF
D: TRBD1
V: TRBV11-3
J: TRBJ1-5
size: NA

DNA: TGTGCCAGCAGCTTTACACGGATGAACACTGAAGCTTTCTTT
CDR3: CASSFTRMNTEAFF
D: NA
V: TRBV7-8
J: TRBJ1-1
size: medium-sized

DNA: TGTGCCAGTAGTAGGGAACAGGGGGCTAACTATGGCTACACCTTC
CDR3: CASSREQGANYGYTF
D: TRBD1
V: TRBV19
J: TRBJ1-2
size: NA

DNA: TGTGCCAGCAGCAAAGGCCCGTGCTCTGGAAACACCATATATTTT
CDR3: CASSKGPCSGNTIYF
D: NA
V: TRBV21-1
J: TRBJ1-3
size: once

DNA: TGTGCCAGCAGCTCTGGACAAGGAAACACCATATATTTT
CDR3: CASSSGQGNTIYF
D: NA
V: TRBV7-3
J: TRBJ1-3
size: NA

DNA: TGCGCCAGCAGCCGAGAAATCTCGAACACCGGGGAGCTGTTTTTT
CDR3: CASSREISNTGELFF
D: NA
V: TRBV4-3
J: TRBJ2-2
size: once

DNA: TGTGCCAGCAGTGAACCCGAGGGGGGTGAGCAGTTCTTC
CDR3: CASSEPEGGEQFF
D: NA
V: TRBV6-1
J: TRBJ2-1
size: few

DNA: TGTGCCAGCAAACGCGGTAGCACTAATGAAAAACTGTTTTTT
CDR3: CASKRGSTNEKLFF
D: NA
V: TRBV2
J: TRBJ1-4
size: NA

DNA: TGTGCCAGCAGTAATAGAGGGGCCGGGGAGGGACAGGGGAATAATGGCTACACCTTC
CDR3: CASSNRGAGEGQGNNGYTF
D: TRBD1
V: TRBV7-9
J: TRBJ1-2
size: NA

DNA: TGTGCCAGCTCAGAGCACCTGGACATTACAAGTCGGGCCAACGTCCTGACTTTC
CDR3: CASSEHLDITSRANVLTF
D: NA
V: TRBV18
J: TRBJ2-6
size: NA

DNA: TGCAGTGCGGAACAGAACACTGAAGCTTTCTTT
CDR3: CSAEQNTEAFF
D: NA
V: TRBV20-1
J: TRBJ1-1
size: few

DNA: TGTGCCAGCAGCCCCCGGGGGGGGGCTTGGGATACGCAGTATTTT
CDR3: CASSPRGGAWDTQYF
D: TRBD2
V: TRBV3-1/TRBV3-2
J: TRBJ2-3
size: once

DNA: TGTGCCAGTAGTATAGATCCGGGACAGCGATACTACAATGAGCAGTTCTTC
CDR3: CASSIDPGQRYYNEQFF
D: TRBD1
V: TRBV19
J: TRBJ2-1
size: NA